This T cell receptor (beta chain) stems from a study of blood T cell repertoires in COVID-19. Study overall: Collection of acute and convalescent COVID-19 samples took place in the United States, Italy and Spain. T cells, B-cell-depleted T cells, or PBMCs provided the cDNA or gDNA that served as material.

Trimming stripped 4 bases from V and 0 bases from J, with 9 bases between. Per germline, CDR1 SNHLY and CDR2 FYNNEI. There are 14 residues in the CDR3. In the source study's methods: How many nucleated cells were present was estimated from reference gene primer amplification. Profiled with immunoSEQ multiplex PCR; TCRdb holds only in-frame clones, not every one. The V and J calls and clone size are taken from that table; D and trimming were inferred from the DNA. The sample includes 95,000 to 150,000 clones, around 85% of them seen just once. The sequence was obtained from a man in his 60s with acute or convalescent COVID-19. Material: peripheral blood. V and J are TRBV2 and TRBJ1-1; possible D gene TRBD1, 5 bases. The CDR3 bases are TGTGCCAGCAGTGCGAGACAGCTGAACACTGAAGCTTTCTTT. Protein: CASSARQLNTEAFF. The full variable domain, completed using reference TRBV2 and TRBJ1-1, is EPEVTQTPSHQVTQMGQEVILRCVPISNHLYFYWYRQILGQKVEFLVSFYNNEISEKSEIFDDQFSVERPDGSNFTLKIRSTKLEDSAMYFCASSARQLNTEAFFGQGTRLTVV.